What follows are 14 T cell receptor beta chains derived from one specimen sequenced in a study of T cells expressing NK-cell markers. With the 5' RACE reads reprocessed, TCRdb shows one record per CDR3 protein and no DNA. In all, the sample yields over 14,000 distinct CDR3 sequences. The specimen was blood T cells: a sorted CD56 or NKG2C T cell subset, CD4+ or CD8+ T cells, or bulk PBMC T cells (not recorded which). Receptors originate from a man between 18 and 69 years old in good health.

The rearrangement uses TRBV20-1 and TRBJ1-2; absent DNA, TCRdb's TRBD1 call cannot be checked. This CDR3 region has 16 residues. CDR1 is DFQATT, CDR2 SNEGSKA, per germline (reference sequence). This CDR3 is CSARRDPGQGSLGYTF.

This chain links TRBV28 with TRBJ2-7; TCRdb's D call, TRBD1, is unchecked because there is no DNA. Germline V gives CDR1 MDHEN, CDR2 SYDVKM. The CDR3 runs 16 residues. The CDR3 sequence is CASSLNLDRASYEQYF.

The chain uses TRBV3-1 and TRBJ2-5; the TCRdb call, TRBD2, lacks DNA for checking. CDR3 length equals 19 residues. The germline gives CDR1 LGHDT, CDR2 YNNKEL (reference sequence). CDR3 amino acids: CASSSSLAGGYLYQETQYF.

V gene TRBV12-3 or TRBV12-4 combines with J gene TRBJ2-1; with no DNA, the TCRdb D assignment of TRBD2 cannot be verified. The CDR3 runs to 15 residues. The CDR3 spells CASSPWGRAINEQFF.

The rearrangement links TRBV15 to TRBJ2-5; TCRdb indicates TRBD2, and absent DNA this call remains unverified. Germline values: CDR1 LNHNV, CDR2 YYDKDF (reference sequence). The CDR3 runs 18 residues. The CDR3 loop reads CATSRDLPIRGRAETQYF.

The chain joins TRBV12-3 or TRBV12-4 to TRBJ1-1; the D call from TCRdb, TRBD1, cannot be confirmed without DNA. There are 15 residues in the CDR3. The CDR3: CASKKQGAVNTEAFF.

CDR3 sequence reads: CASSLRASGTLDTQYF. V and J are TRBV5-1 and TRBJ2-3; there is no DNA to check the TCRdb D call of TRBD2. This CDR3 has 16 amino acids. The germline CDR1 and CDR2 sequences are SGHRS and YFSETQ.

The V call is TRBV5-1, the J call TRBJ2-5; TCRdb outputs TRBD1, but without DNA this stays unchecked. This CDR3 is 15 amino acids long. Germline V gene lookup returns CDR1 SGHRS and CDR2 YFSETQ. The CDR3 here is CASSSDRGRIETQYF.

The CDR3 sequence: CASSQDGTRSSYEQYF. This chain joins TRBV4-3 and TRBJ2-7; TCRdb's D call, TRBD2, is unchecked because there is no DNA. The CDR3 contains 16 residues. Germline V CDR1 and CDR2: LGHNA, YSLEER.

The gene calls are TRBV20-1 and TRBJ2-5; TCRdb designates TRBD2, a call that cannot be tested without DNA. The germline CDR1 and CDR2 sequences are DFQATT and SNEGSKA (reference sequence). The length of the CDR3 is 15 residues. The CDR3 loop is CSAHGGGGARETQYF.

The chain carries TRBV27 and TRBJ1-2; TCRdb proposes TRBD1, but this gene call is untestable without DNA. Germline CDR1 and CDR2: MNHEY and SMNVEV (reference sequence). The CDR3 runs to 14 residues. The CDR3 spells CASSFAGRDYGYTF.

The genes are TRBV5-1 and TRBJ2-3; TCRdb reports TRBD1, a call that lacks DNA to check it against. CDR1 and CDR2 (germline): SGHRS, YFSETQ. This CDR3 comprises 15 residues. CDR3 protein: CASSLDRGGTDTQYF.

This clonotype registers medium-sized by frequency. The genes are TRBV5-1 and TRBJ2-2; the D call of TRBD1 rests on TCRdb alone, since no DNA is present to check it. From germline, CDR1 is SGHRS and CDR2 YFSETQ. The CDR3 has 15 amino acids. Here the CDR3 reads CASSVGTVNTGELFF.

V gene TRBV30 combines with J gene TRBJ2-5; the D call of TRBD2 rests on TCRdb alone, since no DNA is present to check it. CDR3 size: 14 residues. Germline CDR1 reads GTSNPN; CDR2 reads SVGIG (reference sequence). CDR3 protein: CAWRSRSGEETQYF.